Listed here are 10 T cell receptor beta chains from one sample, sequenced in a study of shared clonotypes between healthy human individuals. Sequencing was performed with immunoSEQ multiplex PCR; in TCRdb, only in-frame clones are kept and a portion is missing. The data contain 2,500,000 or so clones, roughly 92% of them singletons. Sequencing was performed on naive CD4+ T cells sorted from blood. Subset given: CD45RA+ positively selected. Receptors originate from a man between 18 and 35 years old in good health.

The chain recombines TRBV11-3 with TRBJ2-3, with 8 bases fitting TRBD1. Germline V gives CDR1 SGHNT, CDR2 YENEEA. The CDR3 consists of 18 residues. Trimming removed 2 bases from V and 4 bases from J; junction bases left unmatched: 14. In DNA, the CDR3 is TGTGCCAGCAGCTTATTAATGGCCGGGACAGGTATCGCAGATACGCAGTATTTT. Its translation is CASSLLMAGTGIADTQYF.

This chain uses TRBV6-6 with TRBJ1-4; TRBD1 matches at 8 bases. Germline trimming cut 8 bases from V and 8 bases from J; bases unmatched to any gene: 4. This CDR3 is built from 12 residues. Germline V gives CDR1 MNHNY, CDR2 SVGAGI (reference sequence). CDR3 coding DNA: TGTGCCAGCCGACAGGGGAAGGAAAAACTGTTTTTT. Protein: CASRQGKEKLFF.

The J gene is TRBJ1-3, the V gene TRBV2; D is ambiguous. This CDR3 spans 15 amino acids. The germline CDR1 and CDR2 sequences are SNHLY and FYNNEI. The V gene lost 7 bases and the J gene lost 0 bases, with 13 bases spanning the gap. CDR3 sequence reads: CASKSETSSGNTIYF. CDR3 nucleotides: TGTGCCAGCAAGTCGGAGACGAGCTCTGGAAACACCATATATTTT.

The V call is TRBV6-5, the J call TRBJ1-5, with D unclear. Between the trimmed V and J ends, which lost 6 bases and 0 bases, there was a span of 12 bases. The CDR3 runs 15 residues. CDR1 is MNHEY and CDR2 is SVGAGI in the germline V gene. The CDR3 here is CASSANIDSNQPQHF. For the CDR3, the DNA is TGTGCCAGCAGCGCAAACATAGATAGCAATCAGCCCCAGCATTTT.

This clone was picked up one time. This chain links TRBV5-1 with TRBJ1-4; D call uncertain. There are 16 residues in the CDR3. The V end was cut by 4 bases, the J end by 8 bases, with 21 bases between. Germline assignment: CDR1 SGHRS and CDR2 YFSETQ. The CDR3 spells CASSVGSSRPQEKLFF. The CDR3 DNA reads TGCGCCAGCAGCGTAGGGTCATCTAGGCCCCAGGAAAAACTGTTTTTT.

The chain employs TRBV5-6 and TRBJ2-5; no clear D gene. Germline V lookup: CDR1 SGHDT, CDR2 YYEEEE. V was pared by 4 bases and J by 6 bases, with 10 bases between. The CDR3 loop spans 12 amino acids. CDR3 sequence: CASSPGRQTQYF. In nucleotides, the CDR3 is TGTGCCAGCAGCCCTGGTCGGCAGACCCAGTACTTC.

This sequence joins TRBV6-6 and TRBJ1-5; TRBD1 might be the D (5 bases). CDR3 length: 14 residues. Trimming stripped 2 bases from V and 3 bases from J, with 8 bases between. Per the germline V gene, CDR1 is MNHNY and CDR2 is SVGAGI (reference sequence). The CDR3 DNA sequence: TGTGCCAGCAGTTACGGGGGACCCAATCAGCCCCAGCATTTT. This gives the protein CASSYGGPNQPQHF.

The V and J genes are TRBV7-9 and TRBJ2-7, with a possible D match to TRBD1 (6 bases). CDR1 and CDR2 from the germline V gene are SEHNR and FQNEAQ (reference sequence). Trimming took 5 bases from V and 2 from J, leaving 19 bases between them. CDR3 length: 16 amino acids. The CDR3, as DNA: TGTGCCAGCAGCAAAAATTCCGGGACATCGGCCTACGAGCAGTACTTC. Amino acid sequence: CASSKNSGTSAYEQYF. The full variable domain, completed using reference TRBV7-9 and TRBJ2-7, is DTGVSQNPRHKITKRGQNVTFRCDPISEHNRLYWYRQTLGQGPEFLTYFQNEAQLEKSRLLSDRFSAERPKGSFSTLEIQRTEQGDSAMYLCASSKNSGTSAYEQYFGPGTRLTVT.

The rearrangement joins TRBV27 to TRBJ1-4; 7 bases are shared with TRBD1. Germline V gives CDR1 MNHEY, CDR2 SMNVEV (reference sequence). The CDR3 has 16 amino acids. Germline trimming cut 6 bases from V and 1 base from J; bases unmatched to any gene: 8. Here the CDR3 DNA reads TGTGCCAGCAGCTCGGGACAGACGCAAACTAATGAAAAACTGTTTTTT. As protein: CASSSGQTQTNEKLFF. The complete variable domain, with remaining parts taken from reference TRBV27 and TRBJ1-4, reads EAQVTQNPRYLITVTGKKLTVTCSQNMNHEYMSWYRQDPGLGLRQIYYSMNVEVTDKGDVPEGYKVSRKEKRNFPLILESPSPNQTSLYFCASSSGQTQTNEKLFFGSGTQLSVL.

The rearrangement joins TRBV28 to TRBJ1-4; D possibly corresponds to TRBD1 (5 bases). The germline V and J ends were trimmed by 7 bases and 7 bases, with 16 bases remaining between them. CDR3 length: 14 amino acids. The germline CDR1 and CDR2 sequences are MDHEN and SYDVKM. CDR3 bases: TGTGCCAGCACCTTGGAGGGGTATGGTGAAAAACTGTTTTTT. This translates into CASTLEGYGEKLFF.